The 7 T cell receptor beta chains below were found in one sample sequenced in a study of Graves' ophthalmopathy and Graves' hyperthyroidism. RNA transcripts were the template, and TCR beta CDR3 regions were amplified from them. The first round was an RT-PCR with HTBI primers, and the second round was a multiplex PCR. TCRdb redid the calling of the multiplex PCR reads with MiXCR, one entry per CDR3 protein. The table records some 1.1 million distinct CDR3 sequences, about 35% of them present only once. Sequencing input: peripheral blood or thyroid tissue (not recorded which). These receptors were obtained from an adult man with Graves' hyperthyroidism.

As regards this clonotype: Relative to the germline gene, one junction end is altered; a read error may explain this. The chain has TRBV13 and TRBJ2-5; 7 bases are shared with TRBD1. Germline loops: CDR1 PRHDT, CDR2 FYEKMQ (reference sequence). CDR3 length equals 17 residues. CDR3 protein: CASSLGPVDRFQETQYF. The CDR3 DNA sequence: TGCGCCAGCAGCTTGGGCCCGGTGGACAGGTTCCAAGAGACCCAGTACTTC.

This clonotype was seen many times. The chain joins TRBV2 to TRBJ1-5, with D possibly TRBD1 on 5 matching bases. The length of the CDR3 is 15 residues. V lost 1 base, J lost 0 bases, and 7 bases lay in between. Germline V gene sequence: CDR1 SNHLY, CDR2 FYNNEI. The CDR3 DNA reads TGTGCCAGCAGTGAAGGACAGTATAGCAATCAGCCCCAGCATTTT. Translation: CASSEGQYSNQPQHF.

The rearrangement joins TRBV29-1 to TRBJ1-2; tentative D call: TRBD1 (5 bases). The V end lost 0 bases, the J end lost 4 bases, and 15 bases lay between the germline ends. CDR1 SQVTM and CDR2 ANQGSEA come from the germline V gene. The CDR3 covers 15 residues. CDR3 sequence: CSVEESEGTSYGYTF. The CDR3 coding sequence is TGCAGCGTTGAAGAAAGTGAGGGGACGAGCTATGGCTACACCTTC.

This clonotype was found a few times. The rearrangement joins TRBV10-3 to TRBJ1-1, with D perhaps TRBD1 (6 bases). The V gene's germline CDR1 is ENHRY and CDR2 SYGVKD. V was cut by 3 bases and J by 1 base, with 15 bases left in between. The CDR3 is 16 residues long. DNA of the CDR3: TGTGCCATCAGTGACCCGGGACATAGAAAGAACACTGAAGCTTTCTTT. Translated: CAISDPGHRKNTEAFF.

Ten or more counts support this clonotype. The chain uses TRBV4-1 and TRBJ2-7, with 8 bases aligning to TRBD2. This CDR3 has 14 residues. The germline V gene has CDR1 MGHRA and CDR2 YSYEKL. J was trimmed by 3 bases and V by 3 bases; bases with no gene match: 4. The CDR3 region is CASSQTSDSYEQYF. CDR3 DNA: TGCGCCAGCAGCCAGACTAGCGATAGCTACGAGCAGTACTTC.

CDR3 DNA sequence: TGTGCCACCAGTGAGGAGGGATCTCTGGAGACCCAGTACTTC. This encodes CATSEEGSLETQYF. The rearrangement uses TRBV24-1 and TRBJ2-5; weak D call: TRBD2 (6 bases). The germline V gene encodes CDR1 KGHDR and CDR2 SFDVKD. Trimming took off 4 bases at V and 5 bases at J, with 13 bases between the two ends. CDR3 length: 14 amino acids.

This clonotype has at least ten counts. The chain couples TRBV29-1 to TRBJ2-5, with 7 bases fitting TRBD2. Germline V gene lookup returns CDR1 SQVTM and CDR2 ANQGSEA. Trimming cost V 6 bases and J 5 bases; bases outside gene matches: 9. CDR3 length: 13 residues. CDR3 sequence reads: CSVDVREAETQYF. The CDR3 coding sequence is TGCAGCGTGGACGTACGGGAGGCCGAGACCCAGTACTTC.